The 8 T cell receptor beta chains reported below all come from one sample, sequenced in a study of OX40 agonist ivuxolimab in advanced cancers. The repertoire was sequenced with immunoSEQ multiplex PCR; TCRdb's copy has only in-frame clones and lacks some. This table has over 150,000 clones, roughly 92% appearing once. Sequenced material: CD4+ or CD8+ T cells sorted from blood, taken in a trial of the OX40 agonist ivuxolimab. These receptor sequences come from an adult with an advanced solid tumor such as melanoma, head and neck, liver or kidney cancer.

The rearrangement uses TRBV9 and TRBJ2-2; 7 bases line up with TRBD1. Unmatched junction bases numbered 7, after V lost 4 bases and J lost 4 bases. This CDR3 is built from 15 residues. Germline loops: CDR1 SGDLS, CDR2 YYNGEE. This chain's CDR3 is CASSPRDSGTGELFF. The CDR3 DNA reads as TGTGCCAGCAGCCCCCGGGACAGTGGCACCGGGGAGCTGTTTTTT.

This clone was counted a few times. The gene calls are TRBV6-6 and TRBJ1-4; D remains ambiguous. Trimming removed 6 bases at V and 3 bases at J, with 8 bases between. The germline CDR1 and CDR2 sequences are MNHNY and SVGAGI (reference sequence). The CDR3 runs to 13 residues. The CDR3 DNA is TGTGCCAGCAGCTACCGAGCTAATGAAAAACTGTTTTTT. It encodes CASSYRANEKLFF.

The chain combines TRBV7-2 with TRBJ2-1; unclear D gene. Germline CDR1 and CDR2: SGHTA and FQGNSA. Deletions cut 1 base from V and 4 bases from J, with 14 bases between. CDR3 size: 16 residues. CDR3 in DNA: TGTGCCAGCAGCTTAGTTTTCCGCGGAGATTACAATGAGCAGTTCTTC. Residues: CASSLVFRGDYNEQFF. Together with reference TRBV7-2 and TRBJ2-1, the CDR3 gives the full variable domain: GAGVSQSPSNKVTEKGKDVELRCDPISGHTALYWYRQSLGQGLEFLIYFQGNSAPDKSGLPSDRFSAERTGGSVSTLTIQRTQQEDSAVYLCASSLVFRGDYNEQFFGPGTRLTVL.

The gene calls are TRBV6-5 and TRBJ1-2; unclear D gene. V was cut by 6 bases and J by 4 bases, with 12 bases left in between. This CDR3 has 13 residues. CDR1 is MNHEY, CDR2 SVGAGI, per germline. CDR3 nucleotides: TGTGCCAGCAGACACAGCGCGTTCTATGGCTACACCTTC. Residues: CASRHSAFYGYTF.

This rearrangement joins TRBV6-1 to TRBJ2-1; a weak D match, TRBD1 (5 bases). Germline-derived CDR1 and CDR2 are MNHNS and SASEGT. The CDR3 consists of 15 residues. Trimming cost V 3 bases and J 1 base, with 10 bases left between them. CDR3 DNA sequence: TGTGCCAGCAGTGAGGCAGCAGGGTCCTACAATGAGCAGTTCTTC. Encoded protein: CASSEAAGSYNEQFF.

This clone appeared once. V is TRBV7-8 and J is TRBJ1-4; D is perhaps TRBD1 (5 bases). Germline CDR1 is SGHVS and CDR2 is FQNEAQ. The CDR3 length is 16 residues. Trimming removed 1 base from V and 4 bases from J, with 13 bases in between. The CDR3 reads CASSLDLGVGNEKLFF. The CDR3 DNA is TGTGCCAGCAGCTTAGATTTGGGGGTTGGTAATGAAAAACTGTTTTTT.

The V call is TRBV7-2, the J call TRBJ2-3; TRBD2 matches at 7 bases. Germline V lookup: CDR1 SGHTA, CDR2 FQGNSA. The trim removed 4 bases at V and 3 bases at J, leaving 1 base unmatched. This CDR3 spans 13 amino acids. The CDR3 DNA is TGTGCCAGCAGCTGGGGGGGAACAGATACGCAGTATTTT. Its protein is CASSWGGTDTQYF.

This clone was recorded only once. The V gene is TRBV4-1, the J gene TRBJ1-5, with D possibly matching TRBD1 (6 bases). The germline gives CDR1 MGHRA, CDR2 YSYEKL. This CDR3 is 17 amino acids long. The V and J ends lost 0 bases and 5 bases respectively, with 17 bases between them. The DNA for the CDR3 is TGCGCCAGCAGCCAAGATAAAGGACAGAGCTTTGATCAGCCCCAGCATTTT. Translated: CASSQDKGQSFDQPQHF.